The entry that follows covers one T cell receptor beta chain sequence. The target antigen is unknown. The data originate from a study of CD8+CD57+ T cells in acquired aplastic anemia. Both TCR beta VDJ combination and CDR3 sequence profiling were carried out. Genomic DNA was the template for this profiling. TCRdb passed the reads through MiXCR, listing each CDR3 protein once. The sample has about 200,000 distinct CDR3 sequences; about 60% are singletons. Study results and caveats: It was found that about 31 CD8+ CDR3 sequences were shared between patients and controls.

Patients who underwent sequencing had shown CD8+CD57+ cell expansion by flow cytometry. The clonotype originates from a human donor with aplastic anemia. Sequenced material: sorted CD4+, CD8+, or CD8+CD57+ T cells (not recorded which) from PBMCs.

The DNA of the CDR3 is TGTGCCAGCAGTTTACCCGGGACAGCGTACAATGAGCAGTTCTTC. Its translation is CASSLPGTAYNEQFF. The chain employs TRBV9 and TRBJ2-1; the match to TRBD1 covers 7 bases. Trimming cost V 5 bases and J 4 bases; bases outside gene matches: 9. Germline lookup yields CDR1 SGDLS and CDR2 YYNGEE. The CDR3 is 15 amino acids.